The present TCR beta chain was sequenced within a study of hypomethylating agent response in myelodysplastic syndrome (dated by TCRdb to about 2021). Background on the whole study: Patients were treated with the hypomethylating agents azacitidine (most of the 11) or decitabine (3 of 11). The cohort included under 10 male and 2 female myelodysplastic syndrome patients. On average the patients were 72.2 +/- 6.3 years old, and a diploid cytogenetic profile was seen most often. The most frequent mutation was TET2, found in about 50% of the 11 patients. Complete response or hematologic improvement was achieved by six patients, and about five patients were classified as non-responders. Response was defined as complete response or hematologic improvement, and any patient who met neither criterion was considered a non-responder.

Looking up the germline V gene yields CDR1 SGHAT and CDR2 FQNNGV. Here V drops 4 bases and J drops 0 bases, and the junction holds 9 bases not matched to any gene. Including the terminal cysteine and phenylalanine, the CDR3 comprises 16 residues. Only the CDR3 region is kept as DNA, spanning 48 bases read in frame from base 1. The library came from the immunoSEQ multiplex PCR assay. Sequencing was run at survey resolution with two replicates of 200 ng each, for a total of about 400 ng of DNA per sample. Using multiplex PCR primers aimed at V and J genes, the hsTCRB kit picked up rearranged TCRB sequences in genomic DNA. To amplify the CDR3 region, the first PCR ran for roughly 31 cycles with the QIAGEN Multiplex PCR Kit. A roughly 8-cycle second PCR added sample barcodes and Illumina adapters to each replicate. A QuantStudio 6 together with the KAPA library quantification kit was used to quantify the pooled libraries. Roughly 15 pM of pooled libraries was sequenced on an Illumina MiSeq using 156-cycle single-end reads and a 15-cycle index read. As for the original processing: Of fewer than 200,000 unique clonotypes, roughly 1.5% were flagged by VDJdb annotation as previously reported viral-epitope-specific clonotypes. The immunoSEQ Data Assistant and immunoSEQ Analyzer converted raw reads into normalized, annotated TCRB repertoires. Clonotype analysis used the immunarch R package version 0.6.5 and BioAnalyzer. Every repertoire was downsampled to the clone count of the smallest repertoire before richness was estimated. Clonotypes were categorized as expanded, contracted or novel by Fisher's exact tests, where a novel clonotype had zero frequency before treatment. Significantly changed CDR3 beta sequences were clustered with GLIPH2 at simulation_depth=1000 and kmer_min_depth=3, and CDR3s shorter than five residues were left out. The table was pulled from immuneACCESS by TCRdb, which kept in-frame rearrangements only. Such tables lose some clones; where checked, under half of the loss comes from unresolved V genes, and the rest has no known cause. V and J calls and clone size are copied from that table; D and trimming were computed from the DNA. In this sample the table shows several thousand clones, 81% of which occur a single time. The top ten hold 15% to 17% of the sample.

T-cell subsets were not sorted, and bulk bone marrow was analyzed instead. TCR beta CDR3 regions were immunosequenced from bone marrow of under 14 myelodysplastic syndrome patients before and after hypomethylating agent therapy. For longitudinal repertoire tracking, every patient provided one baseline bone marrow and two to three bone marrows collected at different post-treatment timepoints. Whole bone marrow served as the source for genomic DNA extraction, with DNA quality checked using TapeStation, NanoDrop OneC and PicoGreen assays. Concerning this clone: Its binding antigen is unknown. The record has no base qualities; no much larger clone is one base away.

General study outcomes and caveats: A possible recognition of novel MDS antigens by the shared GLIPH2 clusters was not confirmed and needs experimental validation. Only about twelve patients were analyzed, so the cohort was small. No significant change in richness, rarefaction diversity or clonality was detected after hypomethylating agent treatment, either across all patients or within response groups. Responders more often showed novel clonotypes emerging, while non-responders displayed more contracted clonotypes after treatment. Healthy control donors were not age-matched to MDS patients, which could have impacted the MDS versus healthy comparison.

The source of this sequence is a human donor with myelodysplastic syndrome. The rearranged segments are TRBV11-2 and TRBJ2-7, and TRBD1 matches 7 of the central bases. Sequencing used bone marrow, obtained before or after starting hypomethylating agent treatment for myelodysplastic syndrome (not recorded which). For the CDR3, the sequence is CASSWNGQEDSYEQYF. At the DNA level, the sequence is TGTGCCAGCAGCTGGAACGGACAGGAAGACTCCTACGAGCAGTACTTC.